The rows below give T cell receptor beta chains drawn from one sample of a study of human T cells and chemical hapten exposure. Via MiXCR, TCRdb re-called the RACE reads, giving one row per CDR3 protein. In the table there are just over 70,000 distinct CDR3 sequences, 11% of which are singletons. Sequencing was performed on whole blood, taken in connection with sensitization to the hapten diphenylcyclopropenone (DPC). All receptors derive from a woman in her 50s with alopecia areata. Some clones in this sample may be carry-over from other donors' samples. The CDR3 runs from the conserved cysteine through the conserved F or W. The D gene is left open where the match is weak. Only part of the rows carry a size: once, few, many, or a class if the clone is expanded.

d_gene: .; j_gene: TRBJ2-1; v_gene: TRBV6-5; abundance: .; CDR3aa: CASSYSPDRAYNEQFF; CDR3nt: TGTGCCAGCAGTTACTCACCAGACAGAGCTTACAATGAGCAGTTCTTC
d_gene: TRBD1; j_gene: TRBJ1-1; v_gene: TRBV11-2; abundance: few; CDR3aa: CASSFQGATEAFF; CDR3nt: TGTGCCAGCAGCTTCCAGGGGGCCACTGAAGCTTTCTTT
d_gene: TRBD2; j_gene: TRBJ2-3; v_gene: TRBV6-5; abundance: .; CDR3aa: CASSYSGGTDTQYF; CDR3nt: TGTGCCAGCAGTTACTCCGGGGGGACAGATACGCAGTATTTT
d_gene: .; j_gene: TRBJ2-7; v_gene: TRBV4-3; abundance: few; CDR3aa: CASSQKGSKEQYF; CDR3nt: TGCGCCAGCAGCCAAAAAGGGTCCAAGGAGCAGTACTTC
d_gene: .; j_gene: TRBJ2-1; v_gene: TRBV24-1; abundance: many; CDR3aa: CATSDSLRDQQFF; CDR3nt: TGTGCCACCAGTGATTCCCTCCGGGACCAGCAGTTCTTC
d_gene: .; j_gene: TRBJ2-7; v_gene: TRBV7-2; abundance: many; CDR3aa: CASSPSNYEQYF; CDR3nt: TGTGCCAGCAGCCCCAGTAACTACGAGCAGTACTTC
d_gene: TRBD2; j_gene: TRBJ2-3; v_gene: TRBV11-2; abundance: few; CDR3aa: CASSLRGFNTDTQYF; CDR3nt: TGTGCCAGCAGCCTGCGGGGGTTCAACACAGATACGCAGTATTTT
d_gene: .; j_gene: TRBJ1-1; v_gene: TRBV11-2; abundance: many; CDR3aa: CASSLVPGMNTEAFF; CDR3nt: TGTGCCAGCAGCTTAGTTCCAGGAATGAACACTGAAGCTTTCTTT
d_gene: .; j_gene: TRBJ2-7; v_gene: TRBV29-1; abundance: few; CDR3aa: CSGTGTTSYEQYF; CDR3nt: TGCAGCGGAACCGGGACAACTTCCTACGAGCAGTACTTC
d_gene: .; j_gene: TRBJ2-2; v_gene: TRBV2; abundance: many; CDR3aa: CASSGSARNTGELFF; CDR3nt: TGTGCCAGCAGTGGTAGCGCCAGGAACACCGGGGAGCTGTTTTTT
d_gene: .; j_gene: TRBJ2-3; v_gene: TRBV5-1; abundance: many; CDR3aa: CASRPARGTASTDTQYF; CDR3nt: TGCGCCAGCAGACCAGCGCGCGGGACGGCTAGCACAGATACGCAGTATTTT
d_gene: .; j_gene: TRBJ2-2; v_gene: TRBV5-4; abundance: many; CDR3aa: CASSFRFIAYSNTGELFF; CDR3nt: TGTGCCAGCAGCTTCCGTTTCATTGCTTATTCGAACACCGGGGAGCTGTTTTTT
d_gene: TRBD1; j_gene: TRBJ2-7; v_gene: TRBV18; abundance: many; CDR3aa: CASSPFLRDSSYEQYF; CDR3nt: TGTGCCAGCTCACCATTTTTACGGGACAGCTCCTACGAGCAGTACTTC
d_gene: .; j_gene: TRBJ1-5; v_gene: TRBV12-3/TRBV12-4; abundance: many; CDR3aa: CASSLSRGNQPQHF; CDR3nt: TGTGCCAGCAGTTTAAGCAGGGGTAATCAGCCCCAGCATTTT
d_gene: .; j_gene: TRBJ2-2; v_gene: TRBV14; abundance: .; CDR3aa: CASSPTRGPGELFF; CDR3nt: TGTGCCAGCAGCCCGACGCGGGGTCCCGGGGAGCTGTTTTTT
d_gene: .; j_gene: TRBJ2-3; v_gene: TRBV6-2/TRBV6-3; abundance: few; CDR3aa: CASSYSILSSQYF; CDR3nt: TGTGCCAGCAGTTACTCGATTCTTTCTTCGCAGTATTTT
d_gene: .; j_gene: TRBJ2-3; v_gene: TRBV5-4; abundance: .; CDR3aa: CASAAGANSADTQYF; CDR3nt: TGTGCCAGCGCGGCCGGAGCGAACAGTGCAGATACGCAGTATTTT
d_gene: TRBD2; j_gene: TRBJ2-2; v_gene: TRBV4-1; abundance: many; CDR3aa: CASSQVDMGLTTGELFF; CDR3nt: TGCGCCAGCAGCCAAGTTGATATGGGACTAACCACCGGGGAGCTGTTTTTT
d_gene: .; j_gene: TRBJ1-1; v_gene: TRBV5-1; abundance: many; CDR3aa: CASSLLGPQNTEAFF; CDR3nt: TGCGCCAGCAGCTTGCTGGGGCCACAGAACACTGAAGCTTTCTTT
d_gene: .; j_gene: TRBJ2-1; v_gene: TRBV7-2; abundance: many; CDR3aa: CASSFSPDFYNEQFF; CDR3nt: TGTGCCAGCAGCTTTTCACCGGACTTCTACAATGAGCAGTTCTTC
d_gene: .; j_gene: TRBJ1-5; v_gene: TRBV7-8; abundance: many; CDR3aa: CASSPPQANLRSNQPQHF; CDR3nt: TGTGCCAGCAGCCCCCCCCAGGCGAACCTACGTAGCAATCAGCCCCAGCATTTT
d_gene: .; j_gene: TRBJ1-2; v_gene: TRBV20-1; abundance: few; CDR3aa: CSARDRAGYTF; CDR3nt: TGCAGTGCTAGAGATCGGGCGGGCTACACCTTC
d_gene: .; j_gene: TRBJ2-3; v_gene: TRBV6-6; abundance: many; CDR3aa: CASSYDGSRAQYF; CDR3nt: TGTGCCAGCAGTTACGACGGGAGCAGGGCGCAGTATTTT
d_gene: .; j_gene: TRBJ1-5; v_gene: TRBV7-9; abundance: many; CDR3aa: CASSPQGRQPQHF; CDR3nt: TGTGCCAGCAGCCCCCAGGGTAGGCAGCCCCAGCATTTT
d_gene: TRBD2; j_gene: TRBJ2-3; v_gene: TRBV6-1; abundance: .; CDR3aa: CASRSSGSGTDTQYF; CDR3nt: TGTGCCAGCAGATCTAGCGGGTCCGGCACAGATACGCAGTATTTT
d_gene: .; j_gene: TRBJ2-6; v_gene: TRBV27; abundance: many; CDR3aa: CASSLGGAWHSTGANVLTF; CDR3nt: TGTGCCAGCAGTTTGGGGGGGGCGTGGCACTCCACTGGGGCCAACGTCCTGACTTTC
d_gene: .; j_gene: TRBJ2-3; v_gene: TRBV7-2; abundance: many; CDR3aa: CASSLGSTDTQYF; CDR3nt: TGTGCCAGCAGCTTAGGGAGCACAGATACGCAGTATTTT
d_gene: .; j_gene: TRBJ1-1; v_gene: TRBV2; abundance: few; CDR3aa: CASSDDRVLNTEAFF; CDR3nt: TGTGCCAGCAGCGACGACCGAGTACTGAACACTGAAGCTTTCTTT
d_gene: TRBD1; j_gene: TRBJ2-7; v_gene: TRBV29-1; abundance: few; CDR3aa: CSVAGQAYEQYF; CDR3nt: TGCAGCGTGGCCGGACAGGCCTACGAGCAGTACTTC
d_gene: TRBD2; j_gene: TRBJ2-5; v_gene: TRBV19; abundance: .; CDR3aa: CASSIDLAGQETQYF; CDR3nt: TGTGCCAGTAGTATAGACCTAGCGGGGCAAGAGACCCAGTACTTC
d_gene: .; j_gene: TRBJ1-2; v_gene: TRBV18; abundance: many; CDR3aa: CASSPEGTGGYTF; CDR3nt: TGTGCCAGCTCACCCGAAGGAACGGGGGGCTACACCTTC
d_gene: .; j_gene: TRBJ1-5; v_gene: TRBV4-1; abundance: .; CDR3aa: CASSHDRDRSNQPQHF; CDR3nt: TGCGCCAGCAGCCACGACAGAGATCGTAGCAATCAGCCCCAGCATTTT
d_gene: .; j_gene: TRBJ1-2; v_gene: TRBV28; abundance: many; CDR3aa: CASSQGGHYGYTF; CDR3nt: TGTGCCAGCAGCCAAGGGGGGCACTATGGCTACACCTTC
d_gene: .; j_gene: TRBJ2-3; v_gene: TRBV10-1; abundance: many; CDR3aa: CASSVTDTQYF; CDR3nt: TGCGCCAGCAGTGTGACAGATACGCAGTATTTT
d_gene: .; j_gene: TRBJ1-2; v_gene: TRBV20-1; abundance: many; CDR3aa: CSESGYTF; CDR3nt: TGCAGTGAGAGTGGCTACACCTTC
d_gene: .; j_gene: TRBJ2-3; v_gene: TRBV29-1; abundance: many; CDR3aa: CSVVSAGGDTQYF; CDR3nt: TGCAGCGTTGTGTCGGCAGGAGGAGATACGCAGTATTTT
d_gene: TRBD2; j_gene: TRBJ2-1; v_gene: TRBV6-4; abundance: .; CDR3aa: CASSELADNNEQFF; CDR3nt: TGTGCCAGCAGTGAACTAGCGGATAATAATGAGCAGTTCTTC
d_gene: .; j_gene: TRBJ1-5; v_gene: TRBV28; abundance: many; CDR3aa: CASSSPGSNQPQHF; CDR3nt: TGTGCCAGCAGTTCCCCGGGTAGCAATCAGCCCCAGCATTTT
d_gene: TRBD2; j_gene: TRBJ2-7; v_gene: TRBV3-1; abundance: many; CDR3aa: CASSPGGLAGPKYF; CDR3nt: TGTGCCAGCAGCCCGGGGGGACTAGCGGGACCGAAGTACTTC
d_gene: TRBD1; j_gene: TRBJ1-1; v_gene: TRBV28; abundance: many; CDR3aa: CASSFLTGGEAFF; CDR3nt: TGTGCCAGCAGTTTCCTGACAGGGGGAGAAGCTTTCTTT
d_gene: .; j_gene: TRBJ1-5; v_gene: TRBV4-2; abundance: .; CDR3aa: CASSRHREDNQPQHF; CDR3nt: TGTGCCAGCAGCCGGCACAGGGAGGACAATCAGCCCCAGCATTTT
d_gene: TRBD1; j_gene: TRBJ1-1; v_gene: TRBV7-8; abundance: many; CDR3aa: CASSYYRGRTEAFF; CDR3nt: TGTGCCAGCAGCTACTACAGGGGTAGGACTGAAGCTTTCTTT
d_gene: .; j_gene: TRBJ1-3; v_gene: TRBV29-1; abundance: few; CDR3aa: CSANGGNSGNTIYF; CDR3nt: TGCAGCGCAAATGGAGGGAACTCTGGAAACACCATATATTTT
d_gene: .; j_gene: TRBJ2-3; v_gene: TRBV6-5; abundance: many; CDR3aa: CASSAGIVPDTQYF; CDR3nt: TGTGCCAGCAGTGCCGGGATAGTCCCAGATACGCAGTATTTT
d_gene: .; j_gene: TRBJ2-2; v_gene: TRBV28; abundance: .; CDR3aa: CASSWASFTGELFF; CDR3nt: TGTGCCAGCAGCTGGGCTAGCTTCACCGGGGAGCTGTTTTTT
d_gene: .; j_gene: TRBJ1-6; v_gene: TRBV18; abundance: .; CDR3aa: CASSSAQGYNSPLHF; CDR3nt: TGTGCCAGCTCTTCAGCACAGGGTTATAATTCACCCCTCCACTTT
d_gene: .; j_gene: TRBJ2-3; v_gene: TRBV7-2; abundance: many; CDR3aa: CASKAAGTDTQYF; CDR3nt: TGTGCCAGCAAAGCGGCGGGCACAGATACGCAGTATTTT
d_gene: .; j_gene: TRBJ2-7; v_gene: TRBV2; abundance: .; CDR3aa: CASSASYEQYF; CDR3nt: TGTGCCAGCAGTGCCTCCTACGAGCAGTACTTC
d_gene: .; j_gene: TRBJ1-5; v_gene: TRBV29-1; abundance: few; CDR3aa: CSVALEGEQPQHF; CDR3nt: TGCAGCGTTGCTTTGGAGGGCGAACAGCCCCAGCATTTT
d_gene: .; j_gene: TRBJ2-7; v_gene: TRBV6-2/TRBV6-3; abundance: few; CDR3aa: CASSPPDSYEQYF; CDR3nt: TGTGCCAGCAGCCCTCCCGACTCCTACGAGCAGTACTTC
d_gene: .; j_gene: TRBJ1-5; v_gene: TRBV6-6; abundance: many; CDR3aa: CASSPARGDQPQHF; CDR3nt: TGTGCCAGCAGTCCAGCACGGGGAGATCAGCCCCAGCATTTT
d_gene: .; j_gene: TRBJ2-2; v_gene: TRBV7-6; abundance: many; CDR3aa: CASSSGGSRSGELFF; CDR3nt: TGTGCCAGCAGCTCTGGGGGGAGCCGGTCCGGGGAGCTGTTTTTT
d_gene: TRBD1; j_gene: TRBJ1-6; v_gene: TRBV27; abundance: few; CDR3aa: CASSQGDNSPLHF; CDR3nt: TGTGCCAGCTCACAGGGGGACAATTCACCCCTCCACTTT
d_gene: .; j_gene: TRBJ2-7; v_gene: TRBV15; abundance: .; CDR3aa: CATGRALTGIGYEQYF; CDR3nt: TGTGCCACCGGCAGAGCCCTGACAGGTATAGGCTACGAGCAGTACTTC
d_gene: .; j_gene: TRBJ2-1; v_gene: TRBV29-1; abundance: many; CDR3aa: CSVGSRYNEQFF; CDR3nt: TGCAGCGTTGGGTCCCGCTACAATGAGCAGTTCTTC
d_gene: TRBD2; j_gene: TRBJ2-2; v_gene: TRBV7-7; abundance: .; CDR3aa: CASSASGRIINTGELFF; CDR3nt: TGTGCCAGCAGCGCTAGCGGGAGGATTATCAACACCGGGGAGCTGTTTTTT